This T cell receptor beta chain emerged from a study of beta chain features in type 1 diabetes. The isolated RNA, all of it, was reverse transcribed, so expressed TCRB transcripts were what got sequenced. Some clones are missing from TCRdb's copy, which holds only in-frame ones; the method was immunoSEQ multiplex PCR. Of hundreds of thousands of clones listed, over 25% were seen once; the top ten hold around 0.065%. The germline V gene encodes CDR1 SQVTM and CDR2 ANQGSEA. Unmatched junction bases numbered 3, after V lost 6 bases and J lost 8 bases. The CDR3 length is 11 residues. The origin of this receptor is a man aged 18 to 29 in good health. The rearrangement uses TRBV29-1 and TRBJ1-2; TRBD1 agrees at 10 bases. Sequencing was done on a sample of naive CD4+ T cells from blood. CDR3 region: CSVTTGGGYTF. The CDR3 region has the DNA TGCAGCGTGACGACAGGGGGCGGCTACACCTTC.